These 19 T cell receptor beta chains were sequenced from one sample in a study of lymphopenia after photon versus proton radiotherapy. Profiled with immunoSEQ multiplex PCR; TCRdb holds only in-frame clones, not every one. The sample lists about 29,000 clones, approximately 88% occurring once. Here the sequenced sample was peripheral blood, taken from a patient treated with proton-based radiotherapy. These receptors were collected from an older woman with cholangiocarcinoma. Some clones in this sample may be carry-over from other donors' samples.

The chain employs TRBV27 and TRBJ1-6; no definite D call. The CDR3 sequence is 18 residues long. Germline loops: CDR1 MNHEY, CDR2 SMNVEV (reference sequence). V lost 3 bases and J 3 bases, leaving 18 bases between the germline ends. The CDR3 loop reads CASSFTPGRNNYNSPLHF. Here the CDR3 DNA reads TGTGCCAGCAGTTTCACCCCGGGGAGGAACAACTATAATTCACCCCTCCACTTT.

The sample holds a few counts of this clone. The chain carries TRBV10-1 and TRBJ2-7; D uncertain. The CDR3 has 12 amino acids. V lost 3 bases, J lost 3 bases, and 6 bases lay in between. The germline CDR1 and CDR2 sequences are WNHNN and SYGVQD (reference sequence). CDR3 coding DNA: TGCGCCAGCAGTGATTGGAGCTACGAGCAGTACTTC. Its protein product is CASSDWSYEQYF.

This chain links TRBV11-2 with TRBJ1-3; D may be TRBD1 (5 bases). The CDR3 consists of 15 residues. Germline V CDR1 and CDR2: SGHAT, FQNNGV. Deletions cut 1 base from V and 4 bases from J, with 11 bases between. Here the CDR3 reads CASSLVRGRGNTIYF. CDR3 nucleotides: TGTGCCAGCAGCTTAGTTAGGGGCAGAGGAAACACCATATATTTT.

This clone occurred once. V and J are TRBV5-1 and TRBJ2-3; 10 nucleotides line up with TRBD1. This CDR3 comprises 19 residues. Germline CDR1 reads SGHRS; CDR2 reads YFSETQ. Germline trimming cut 1 base from V and 0 bases from J; bases unmatched to any gene: 11. CDR3 protein: CASSLRQGAFILSTDTQYF. Written as DNA, the CDR3 is TGCGCCAGCAGCTTGAGACAGGGGGCTTTTATCCTAAGCACAGATACGCAGTATTTT.

Only a few counts were recorded for this clone. The rearrangement links TRBV7-9 to TRBJ2-7; no firm D call. The CDR3 is made up of 12 amino acids. Deletions cut 4 bases from V and 6 bases from J, with 10 bases between. Germline lookup yields CDR1 SEHNR and CDR2 FQNEAQ (reference sequence). CDR3 region: CASSSAPREQYF. The CDR3 DNA is TGTGCCAGCAGCTCCGCTCCGCGCGAGCAGTACTTC.

The V and J genes are TRBV13 and TRBJ2-1; 9 nucleotides line up with TRBD2. With V trimmed by 6 bases and J by 2 bases, 8 bases remained unmatched. This CDR3 has 16 amino acids. Germline V gene sequence: CDR1 PRHDT, CDR2 FYEKMQ (reference sequence). The CDR3 region is CASRQRTSDPYNEQFF. CDR3 DNA: TGTGCCAGCAGACAACGGACTAGCGACCCCTACAATGAGCAGTTCTTC.

The chain couples TRBV7-2 to TRBJ1-1; D is unresolved. CDR1 is SGHTA, CDR2 FQGNSA, per germline. The CDR3 runs 13 residues. Trimming took 2 bases from V and 4 from J, leaving 8 bases between them. The CDR3: CASSLRGSTEAFF. Written as DNA, the CDR3 is TGTGCCAGCAGCTTACGCGGGAGCACTGAAGCTTTCTTT.

This clone was observed a handful of times. V gene TRBV5-5 combines with J gene TRBJ1-5; tentative D call: TRBD1 (5 bases). V gave up 0 bases and J gave up 2 bases, with 12 bases separating them. In germline, CDR1 is SGHKS, CDR2 YYEKEE (reference sequence). The CDR3 extends over 16 amino acids. The CDR3 DNA reads as TGTGCCAGCAGCTTGGCGGGGGTAGCGGGCAATCAGCCCCAGCATTTT. It yields the protein CASSLAGVAGNQPQHF.

This clone was detected only a few times. The J gene is TRBJ1-3, the V gene TRBV27; 8 bases are a match to TRBD1. There are 14 residues in the CDR3. The trim removed 6 bases at V and 3 bases at J, leaving 4 bases unmatched. CDR1 MNHEY and CDR2 SMNVEV come from the germline V gene (reference sequence). In DNA, the CDR3 is TGTGCCAGCAGACCCAGGGGGCTTGGAAACACCATATATTTT. Residues: CASRPRGLGNTIYF.

The chain links TRBV5-1 to TRBJ2-7, with TRBD1 as a possible D gene (5 bases). V was trimmed by 6 bases and J by 5 bases, leaving 15 bases between them. CDR1 SGHRS and CDR2 YFSETQ come from the germline V gene. This CDR3 spans 13 amino acids. The CDR3 DNA sequence: TGCGCCAGCACCCCGGACACGGGCGACGAGCAGTACTTC. Its translation: CASTPDTGDEQYF.

This clone was found once. The V call is TRBV18, the J call TRBJ2-3; 13 bases match TRBD2. The V and J ends lost 0 bases and 4 bases, in that order; junction bases with no gene match: 16. The CDR3 runs to 21 residues. Germline-derived CDR1 and CDR2 are KGHSH and LQKENI. The CDR3 reads CASSPPRGLAGASVRADTQYF. The DNA of the CDR3 is TGTGCCAGCTCACCACCGCGCGGACTAGCGGGAGCTTCGGTTCGTGCAGATACGCAGTATTTT.

V is TRBV11-3 and J is TRBJ2-7; perhaps TRBD2 as D (6 bases). This CDR3 region has 13 residues. Between the trimmed V and J ends, which lost 5 bases and 0 bases, there was a span of 8 bases. From germline, CDR1 is SGHNT and CDR2 YENEEA. CDR3 amino acids: CASSRGSSYEQYF. Here the CDR3 DNA reads TGTGCCAGCAGCCGGGGGAGCTCCTACGAGCAGTACTTC.

The chain links TRBV6-5 to TRBJ2-7; D is unresolved. This CDR3 comprises 13 residues. With 6 bases removed from V and 7 bases from J, the gap between germline ends came to 16 bases. Germline V gives CDR1 MNHEY, CDR2 SVGAGI. Written as DNA, the CDR3 is TGTGCCAGCAGCCTACCCGACGGCCCAGAGCAGTACTTC. This sequence encodes CASSLPDGPEQYF.

Worth noting for this clone: A junction boundary mismatches the germline segment, possibly from a read error. The sample carries other DNA sequences with the same CDR3. This rearrangement joins TRBV6-5 to TRBJ2-3; 10 positions match TRBD2. The CDR3 is made up of 15 amino acids. CDR1 is MNHEY and CDR2 is SVGAGI in the germline V gene. The CDR3 reads CASSRSGGAGDTQYF. The CDR3 DNA sequence: TGTGCTAGCAGTCGGAGCGGGGGGGCTGGAGATACGCAGTATTTT.

The chain couples TRBV7-9 to TRBJ1-2, with 7 bases that match TRBD1. Per germline, CDR1 SEHNR and CDR2 FQNEAQ (reference sequence). The V segment lost 2 bases and the J segment 8 bases; nucleotides outside the gene matches: 5. This CDR3 spans 13 amino acids. CDR3 bases: TGTGCCAGCAGCTTAAACCGGGACAGCGGCTACACCTTC. It specifies CASSLNRDSGYTF.

The genes are TRBV6-5 and TRBJ1-5, with D perhaps TRBD1 (6 bases). The CDR3 has 15 residues. The ends were cut back, 4 bases at V and 0 bases at J, with 10 bases in the middle. CDR1 MNHEY and CDR2 SVGAGI come from the germline V gene. The CDR3 protein is CASSFDRNSNQPQHF. The CDR3 bases are TGTGCCAGCAGTTTCGACAGGAATAGCAATCAGCCCCAGCATTTT.

The chain employs TRBV9 and TRBJ2-1; tentatively, D is TRBD2 (5 bases). CDR1 is SGDLS, CDR2 YYNGEE, per germline. The ends were cut back, 4 bases at V and 15 bases at J, with 17 bases in the middle. CDR3 length: 12 residues. Here the CDR3 DNA reads TGTGCCAGCAGCCCGCGGACGGGGATGGCGTTCTTC. Amino acids: CASSPRTGMAFF. The entire variable domain, with the rest obtained from reference TRBV9 and TRBJ2-1, is as follows: DSGVTQTPKHLITATGQRVTLRCSPRSGDLSVYWYQQSLDQGLQFLIQYYNGEERAKGNILERFSAQQFPDLHSELNLSSLELGDSALYFCASSPRTGMAFFGPGTRLTVL.

V usage is TRBV6-1 and J usage is TRBJ1-5; D gene uncertain. The germline V gene has CDR1 MNHNS and CDR2 SASEGT. The CDR3 has 14 amino acids. Trimming removed 3 bases at V and 4 bases at J, with 10 bases between. CDR3 protein: CASSEGHVNQPQHF. The CDR3 nucleotides read TGTGCCAGCAGTGAGGGCCACGTTAATCAGCCCCAGCATTTT.

J is TRBJ1-4 and V is TRBV4-1; D is ambiguous. The CDR3 totals 15 residues. V lost 4 bases to trimming and J lost 8 bases, with 17 bases between them. Per the germline V gene, CDR1 is MGHRA and CDR2 is YSYEKL. CDR3 sequence (DNA): TGCGCCAGCAGCCTACTCAGCGGTGAGGGAGAAAAACTGTTTTTT. Residues: CASSLLSGEGEKLFF.